This is a list of T cell receptor beta chains from one sample in a study of blood T cells in healthy people across ages. TCRdb recomputed calls from the 5' RACE reads with MiXCR, one row per CDR3 protein. The sample gives around 780,000 distinct CDR3 sequences, roughly 56% of which show up once; approximately 24% is in the top ten. Sequenced input: blood. The receptors derive from a man aged 35-49 years in good health. Both conserved end residues are part of each CDR3. The order of the fields is clone size, D gene, J gene, CDR3 length, V gene, CDR3 DNA, CDR3 protein. A D gene is named only where the DNA matches it firmly. Rows give clone size only sometimes, using once, few, many, or a class for an expanded clone.

size: -
D: -
J: TRBJ2-5
length: 14
V: TRBV9
DNA: TGTGCCAGCAGCGTAAGCCTAGTCTTTGAGACCCAGTACTTC
CDR3: CASSVSLVFETQYF

size: -
D: -
J: TRBJ2-1
length: 13
V: TRBV27
DNA: TGTGCCAGCAGTTTTGGGCTACTCAATGAGCAGTTCTTC
CDR3: CASSFGLLNEQFF

size: -
D: -
J: TRBJ1-1
length: 14
V: TRBV20-1
DNA: TGCAGTGCTATCCCCGCTGGTTCGAACACTGAAGCTTTCTTT
CDR3: CSAIPAGSNTEAFF

size: few
D: TRBD1
J: TRBJ2-7
length: 14
V: TRBV29-1
DNA: TGCAGCGTTGAAGGGGGACAGGGGTCCTACGAGCAGTACTTC
CDR3: CSVEGGQGSYEQYF

size: -
D: -
J: TRBJ2-6
length: 14
V: TRBV30
DNA: TGTGCCTGGTCCACAATCACTGGGGCCAACGTCCTGACTTTC
CDR3: CAWSTITGANVLTF

size: -
D: -
J: TRBJ1-1
length: 14
V: TRBV7-9
DNA: TGTGCCAGCAGTCAAAAGCCGGGGGAAGCTGAAGCTTTCTTT
CDR3: CASSQKPGEAEAFF

size: few
D: -
J: TRBJ2-7
length: 12
V: TRBV7-9
DNA: TGTGCCAGCAGCGTCCAAACCCACGAGCAGTACTTC
CDR3: CASSVQTHEQYF

size: -
D: TRBD2
J: TRBJ2-1
length: 14
V: TRBV7-9
DNA: TGTGCCAGCAGCTCCGGGACTAGCGCATATGAGCAGTTCTTC
CDR3: CASSSGTSAYEQFF

size: -
D: -
J: TRBJ2-7
length: 16
V: TRBV7-3
DNA: TGCGCCAGCAGCCAGCACGGGGGTCAGGGATACTACGAGCAGTACTTC
CDR3: CASSQHGGQGYYEQYF

size: -
D: -
J: TRBJ2-6
length: 14
V: TRBV6-5
DNA: TGTGCCATTCGTAGCCTCTCTGGGGCCAACGTCCTGACTTTC
CDR3: CAIRSLSGANVLTF

size: -
D: -
J: TRBJ2-3
length: 16
V: TRBV9
DNA: TGTGCCAGCAGCCCCGGGATATTTATAGACACAGATACGCAGTATTTT
CDR3: CASSPGIFIDTDTQYF

size: few
D: -
J: TRBJ2-3
length: 14
V: TRBV24-1
DNA: TGTGCCACCAGTGACGGGATAGGGACAGATACGCAGTATTTT
CDR3: CATSDGIGTDTQYF

size: -
D: -
J: TRBJ2-2
length: 16
V: TRBV29-1
DNA: TGCAGCGTTGCCTCAGGGATGGGGCAGAACACCGGGGAGCTGTTTTTT
CDR3: CSVASGMGQNTGELFF

size: -
D: -
J: TRBJ2-1
length: 14
V: TRBV7-2
DNA: TGTGCCAGCAGCCCTACCAGGGCCGTAGATGAGCAGTTCTTC
CDR3: CASSPTRAVDEQFF

size: -
D: -
J: TRBJ2-5
length: 13
V: TRBV3-1
DNA: TGTGCCAGCAGCCGAGCCCCGGGTGAGACCCAGTACTTC
CDR3: CASSRAPGETQYF

size: -
D: -
J: TRBJ2-5
length: 13
V: TRBV15
DNA: TGTGCCACCAGCAGAGATTCTCGGTCCCTCGTGTACTTC
CDR3: CATSRDSRSLVYF

size: -
D: TRBD2
J: TRBJ2-5
length: 14
V: TRBV12-3/TRBV12-4
DNA: TGTGCCAGCAGCCAAGCGGGAGGCTTCAATGAGCAGTACTTC
CDR3: CASSQAGGFNEQYF

size: -
D: -
J: TRBJ2-7
length: 13
V: TRBV27
DNA: TGTGCCAGCATCAACCGGGACACCAATGAGCAGTACTTC
CDR3: CASINRDTNEQYF

size: -
D: -
J: TRBJ1-4
length: 15
V: TRBV6-1
DNA: TGTGCCAGCAGTGAAGCTCGACGGTCTAATGAAAAACTGTTTTTT
CDR3: CASSEARRSNEKLFF

size: -
D: TRBD2
J: TRBJ2-7
length: 18
V: TRBV9
DNA: TGTGCCAGCAGCCTCGGGGTAGCGGGAGTTCTGGGCCAATACGAGCAGTACTTC
CDR3: CASSLGVAGVLGQYEQYF

size: -
D: TRBD1
J: TRBJ2-5
length: 14
V: TRBV7-9
DNA: TGTGCCAGCAGCGGGACAGGGGGCATGGAGACCCAGTACTTC
CDR3: CASSGTGGMETQYF

size: -
D: -
J: TRBJ1-4
length: 12
V: TRBV29-1
DNA: TGCAGCGCCCGAGGAGGAACCGAAAAACTGTTTTTT
CDR3: CSARGGTEKLFF

size: many
D: TRBD2
J: TRBJ2-3
length: 16
V: TRBV7-2
DNA: TGTGCCAGCAGCCGTCGGGGGGGCCTTAACACAGATACGCAGTATTTT
CDR3: CASSRRGGLNTDTQYF

size: -
D: -
J: TRBJ1-2
length: 14
V: TRBV20-1
DNA: TGCAGTGCCCAATTAATACGGGGGGGGCCTCGCTACACCTTC
CDR3: CSAQLIRGGPRYTF

size: -
D: -
J: TRBJ1-5
length: 15
V: TRBV5-1
DNA: TGCGCCAGCAGTGAGGGTATTTCGAAGCATCAGCCCCAGCATTTT
CDR3: CASSEGISKHQPQHF

size: many
D: TRBD2
J: TRBJ2-7
length: 16
V: TRBV4-2
DNA: TGTGCCAGCAGCCGCGGGGGACTAGCGGGACTTGGCGAGCAGTACTTC
CDR3: CASSRGGLAGLGEQYF

size: many
D: TRBD1
J: TRBJ2-7
length: 14
V: TRBV29-1
DNA: TGCAGCGTGAAGGGACAGGGTGTTGATTACGAGCAGTACTTC
CDR3: CSVKGQGVDYEQYF

size: -
D: -
J: TRBJ2-1
length: 12
V: TRBV9
DNA: TGTGCCACCACCCCTTTCCTTGATGAGCAGTTCTTC
CDR3: CATTPFLDEQFF

size: -
D: TRBD1
J: TRBJ1-2
length: 15
V: TRBV10-3
DNA: TGTGCCATCAGTGAGGAGACAGGGACCCTCTATGGCTACACCTTC
CDR3: CAISEETGTLYGYTF

size: -
D: -
J: TRBJ2-5
length: 15
V: TRBV7-6
DNA: TGTGCCAGCACCCTGTTGGGGATGGGGCAAGAGACCCAGTACTTC
CDR3: CASTLLGMGQETQYF

size: -
D: TRBD2
J: TRBJ2-5
length: 16
V: TRBV7-2
DNA: TGTGCCAGCAGCTCAGTTAGCGGGGGGGGTCAAGAGACCCAGTACTTC
CDR3: CASSSVSGGGQETQYF

size: many
D: -
J: TRBJ1-1
length: 13
V: TRBV14
DNA: TGTGCCAGCAGCCAGGGAGGGAACACTGAAGCTTTCTTT
CDR3: CASSQGGNTEAFF

size: -
D: -
J: TRBJ1-2
length: 16
V: TRBV18
DNA: TGTGCCAGCTCACCACCGGGATTGCAGGGCAACTATGGCTACACCTTC
CDR3: CASSPPGLQGNYGYTF

size: -
D: -
J: TRBJ1-1
length: 15
V: TRBV11-2
DNA: TGTGCCAGCAGCTTCGCGGGGAGAATGAACACTGAAGCTTTCTTT
CDR3: CASSFAGRMNTEAFF

size: -
D: TRBD2
J: TRBJ2-7
length: 12
V: TRBV20-1
DNA: TGCAGTGCTAGATCGGGGGGGCAGGAGCAGTACTTC
CDR3: CSARSGGQEQYF

size: -
D: TRBD2
J: TRBJ2-7
length: 16
V: TRBV28
DNA: TGTGCCAGCAGTTTTCGGACTAGCGGGAGAATCTACGAGCAGTACTTC
CDR3: CASSFRTSGRIYEQYF

size: -
D: TRBD1
J: TRBJ1-6
length: 16
V: TRBV6-5
DNA: TGTGCCAGCAGTTACCTTCTGGGACAGCTGAATTCACCCCTCCACTTT
CDR3: CASSYLLGQLNSPLHF

size: few
D: -
J: TRBJ2-3
length: 15
V: TRBV3-1
DNA: TGTGCCAGCAGCCAGACACCCGTACTCACAGATACGCAGTATTTT
CDR3: CASSQTPVLTDTQYF

size: -
D: -
J: TRBJ2-1
length: 15
V: TRBV4-1
DNA: TGCGCCAGCAGCCGCGCGGGGCCGTCCGGGAATGAGCAGTTCTTC
CDR3: CASSRAGPSGNEQFF

size: -
D: TRBD2
J: TRBJ2-1
length: 15
V: TRBV20-1
DNA: TGCAGTGCTAGAGATATGACGACTAGCCCTAATGAGCAGTTCTTC
CDR3: CSARDMTTSPNEQFF